This entry lists 27 T cell receptor beta chains sequenced from one sample in a study of naive and memory T cell subsets. Study-level results: Possibly reflecting memory cells re-expressing CD45RA, a few larger clonotypes occurred in naive repertoires, especially CD8.

Their target antigens are unknown. The beta constant-region primer was an equimolar mix of two oligonucleotides covering TRBC1 and TRBC2. Nested alpha and beta constant-region primers with the SP2 primer drove four PCR rounds on ligated cDNA. TCRdb used MiXCR to reprocess the UMI-ligation and nested PCR reads, holding one entry per CDR3 protein. Among 85,000 to 130,000 distinct CDR3 sequences, more than 14% were seen once, and the ten largest hold 2.5% to 3%. Sequencing input: naive CD8+ T cells from blood. The receptors shown here come from a human donor in good health.

The chain combines TRBV7-9 with TRBJ2-2, with 10 bases aligning to TRBD2. The V gene's germline CDR1 is SEHNR and CDR2 FQNEAQ (reference sequence). V shed 6 bases, J shed 5 bases, and the junction held 9 bases outside the gene matches. The CDR3 runs 16 residues. CDR3 in amino acids: CASSHSLAGVTGELFF. CDR3 in DNA: TGTGCCAGCAGTCATTCCCTAGCGGGAGTTACCGGGGAGCTGTTTTTT.

The sample holds a few counts of this clonotype. The rearrangement uses TRBV5-6 and TRBJ2-1; D is undetermined. CDR3 length: 12 residues. Germline values: CDR1 SGHDT, CDR2 YYEEEE. Between the trimmed V and J ends, which lost 3 bases and 7 bases, there was a span of 8 bases. The CDR3, as DNA: TGTGCCAGCAGCTGGCTGGGAAATGAGCAGTTCTTC. Amino acids: CASSWLGNEQFF.

V and J are TRBV27 and TRBJ1-3, with D hard to call. The length of the CDR3 is 13 residues. Germline CDR1 and CDR2: MNHEY and SMNVEV (reference sequence). Trimming took 5 bases from V and 0 from J, leaving 5 bases between them. The CDR3 DNA reads as TGTGCCAGCAGTCCCTACTCTGGAAACACCATATATTTT. As protein: CASSPYSGNTIYF.

There are a few counts of this clonotype. V usage is TRBV27 and J usage is TRBJ1-1, with D unresolved. The V gene's germline CDR1 is MNHEY and CDR2 SMNVEV (reference sequence). CDR3 size: 13 residues. The ends were cut back, 10 bases at V and 1 base at J, with 13 bases in the middle. The DNA for the CDR3 is TGTGCCACCATGACCTCCACGAACACTGAAGCTTTCTTT. Translated, it gives CATMTSTNTEAFF.

This clonotype turned up a few times. The J gene is TRBJ2-5, the V gene TRBV4-2; 16 positions agree with TRBD2. The CDR3 has 19 residues. Germline V gene lookup returns CDR1 LGHNA and CDR2 YNFKEQ. J gave up 4 bases and V 3 bases, and 11 bases lay outside the gene matches. DNA of the CDR3: TGTGCCAGCAGCCAGGAATCCGGGACTAGCGGGGGGGCCCCAGAGACCCAGTACTTC. Translating it yields CASSQESGTSGGAPETQYF.

V and J are TRBV6-5 and TRBJ2-2, with D maybe TRBD1 (5 bases). The CDR3 extends over 16 amino acids. Per germline, CDR1 MNHEY and CDR2 SVGAGI. V was cut by 0 bases and J by 3 bases, with 11 bases left in between. The CDR3 DNA reads TGTGCCAGCAGTTACTCGATTGACAGCTACACCGGGGAGCTGTTTTTT. Its translation is CASSYSIDSYTGELFF.

This clonotype occurred a few times. The chain has TRBV7-9 and TRBJ1-1; 7 nucleotides align to TRBD1. This CDR3 region has 11 residues. Germline lookup yields CDR1 SEHNR and CDR2 FQNEAQ (reference sequence). The V segment lost 4 bases and the J segment 11 bases; nucleotides outside the gene matches: 4. The CDR3, as DNA: TGTGCCAGCAGCTATACAGGGGACGCTTTCTTT. This codes for CASSYTGDAFF.

Many counts were recorded for this clonotype. The rearrangement joins TRBV4-3 to TRBJ2-1, with TRBD2 matching over 8 bases. CDR1 and CDR2 (germline): LGHNA, YSLEER. The CDR3 is made up of 15 amino acids. V was pared by 6 bases and J by 0 bases, with 4 bases of the junction left unmatched. This chain's CDR3 is CASRLSGSSYNEQFF. The CDR3, as DNA: TGCGCCAGCAGGCTAAGCGGGAGCTCCTACAATGAGCAGTTCTTC.

The sample holds a few counts of this clonotype. The chain carries TRBV6-2 or TRBV6-3 and TRBJ2-7; no clear D. This CDR3 is 15 amino acids long. Per the germline V gene, CDR1 is MNHEY and CDR2 is SVGEGT. The V gene lost 0 bases and the J gene lost 1 base, with 10 bases spanning the gap. The CDR3 sequence: CASSYSRAVSYEQYF. DNA for the CDR3: TGTGCCAGCAGTTACTCACGGGCCGTATCCTACGAGCAGTACTTC.

As regards this clonotype: A read error may produce the germline difference seen at one junction end. The rearrangement joins TRBV12-3 or TRBV12-4 to TRBJ1-1; no clear D gene. The CDR3 runs 14 residues. CDR3 loop: CASSIARRGTEAFF. The CDR3 region has the DNA TGTGCCAGCAGTATAGCAAGACGGGGCACTGAAGCTTTCTTT.

The table lists this clonotype with many counts. The chain joins TRBV7-2 to TRBJ2-7; D may be TRBD1 (6 bases). The V gene's germline CDR1 is SGHTA and CDR2 FQGNSA. The CDR3 runs 14 residues. Trimming left V 0 bases short and J 2 bases short, with 8 bases between. In DNA, the CDR3 is TGTGCCAGCAGCTTAGCGGGGGCGACCTACGAGCAGTACTTC. Translated: CASSLAGATYEQYF.

The table lists this clonotype with many counts. This chain connects TRBV4-1 to TRBJ2-1, with D maybe TRBD2 (5 bases). This CDR3 region has 15 residues. V was cut by 2 bases and J by 8 bases, with 16 bases left in between. CDR1 and CDR2 (germline): MGHRA, YSYEKL. Written as DNA, the CDR3 is TGCGCCAGCAGCCAACCCTACCGGCTCGGGGATGAGCAGTTCTTC. Protein sequence: CASSQPYRLGDEQFF.

This clonotype was observed many times. This chain connects TRBV3-1 to TRBJ2-7; 7 bases match TRBD2. The CDR3 is 13 amino acids. CDR1 is LGHDT and CDR2 is YNNKEL in the germline V gene (reference sequence). The trim removed 4 bases at V and 2 bases at J, leaving 2 bases unmatched. CDR3: CASSLGTTYEQYF. The CDR3 region has the DNA TGTGCCAGCAGCCTAGGGACTACCTACGAGCAGTACTTC.

The chain carries TRBV12-3 or TRBV12-4 and TRBJ2-3; TRBD2 is a possible D gene (6 bases). The CDR3 is made up of 14 amino acids. V shed 7 bases and J shed 3 bases, with 14 bases lying between them. Here the CDR3 reads CASIESGSTDTQYF. DNA of the CDR3: TGTGCCAGCATCGAAAGCGGGTCAACAGATACGCAGTATTTT.

The J gene is TRBJ1-6, the V gene TRBV19; D possibly corresponds to TRBD1 (6 bases). V gave up 5 bases and J gave up 4 bases, with 9 bases separating them. CDR1 and CDR2 from the germline V gene are LNHDA and SQIVND (reference sequence). The CDR3 covers 14 residues. This CDR3 is CASSSQGYNSPLHF. The DNA of the CDR3 is TGTGCCAGTAGTTCCCAGGGGTATAATTCACCCCTCCACTTT. The full variable domain, its missing parts supplied by reference TRBV19 and TRBJ1-6, is DGGITQSPKYLFRKEGQNVTLSCEQNLNHDAMYWYRQDPGQGLRLIYYSQIVNDFQKGDIAEGYSVSREKKESFPLTVTSAQKNPTAFYLCASSSQGYNSPLHFGNGTRLTVT.

This clonotype was seen many times. The gene calls are TRBV20-1 and TRBJ1-2, with unresolved D. The CDR3 is 15 residues long. Trimming took off 1 base at V and 3 bases at J, with 15 bases between the two ends. Germline values: CDR1 DFQATT, CDR2 SNEGSKA (reference sequence). The CDR3 loop reads CSARAPLDDDYGYTF. In DNA, the CDR3 is TGCAGTGCTAGAGCCCCATTGGACGACGACTATGGCTACACCTTC.

In this sample, this clonotype turned up a few times. The V call is TRBV27, the J call TRBJ2-7; D possibly corresponds to TRBD1 (6 bases). Germline V gives CDR1 MNHEY, CDR2 SMNVEV (reference sequence). V lost 4 bases, J lost 2 bases, and 9 bases lay in between. CDR3 length: 13 amino acids. DNA of the CDR3: TGTGCCAGCAGTTCAGGGGTACCCTACGAGCAGTACTTC. The encoded protein is CASSSGVPYEQYF.

This clonotype has ten or more counts. CDR3 protein: CSVGGADTQYF. The CDR3 DNA reads as TGCAGCGTTGGAGGCGCAGATACGCAGTATTTT. The J gene is TRBJ2-3, the V gene TRBV29-1; D not resolved. This CDR3 comprises 11 residues. Germline loops: CDR1 SQVTM, CDR2 ANQGSEA. V gave up 4 bases and J gave up 4 bases, with 6 bases separating them.

This clonotype was seen a handful of times. In DNA, the CDR3 is TGTGCCACCAAGGGTCCCCACGGACAGGGGATCTGGGAGCAGTTCTTC. This gives the protein CATKGPHGQGIWEQFF. V usage is TRBV2 and J usage is TRBJ2-1; 9 bases match TRBD1. The junction had 20 bases not matched to a gene; V was cut back by 10 bases and J by 10 bases. Germline V CDR1 and CDR2: SNHLY, FYNNEI. The CDR3 covers 16 residues.

The V gene is TRBV4-3, the J gene TRBJ2-7; possibly TRBD1 for D (5 bases). With 1 base removed from V and 0 bases from J, the gap between germline ends came to 10 bases. CDR1 and CDR2 from the germline V gene are LGHNA and YSLEER. CDR3 length: 15 residues. The CDR3 sequence is CASSQARTGSYEQYF. In DNA form, the CDR3 reads TGCGCCAGCAGCCAAGCCCGCACAGGCTCCTACGAGCAGTACTTC.

The J gene is TRBJ2-1, the V gene TRBV6-2 or TRBV6-3; D is undetermined. There are 15 residues in the CDR3. CDR1 is MNHEY, CDR2 SVGEGT, per germline. The V end was cut by 3 bases, the J end by 1 base, with 10 bases between. Written as DNA, the CDR3 is TGTGCCAGCAGTTATGTACCCGCTTCCTACAATGAGCAGTTCTTC. Translation: CASSYVPASYNEQFF.

The table lists this clonotype with a few counts. This chain uses TRBV12-3 or TRBV12-4 with TRBJ2-1, with TRBD2 identical over 8 bases. V lost 5 bases, J lost 6 bases, and 6 bases stayed unmatched. This CDR3 has 14 amino acids. CDR3 sequence reads: CASSIGGASNEQFF. In nucleotides, the CDR3 is TGTGCCAGCAGTATCGGGGGGGCCAGCAATGAGCAGTTCTTC.

This clonotype has just a few counts. CDR3 bases: TGTGCCAGCAGCGGGGGGACCTCCTACGAGCAGTACTTC. It yields the protein CASSGGTSYEQYF. V usage is TRBV5-6 and J usage is TRBJ2-7; tentative D call: TRBD2 (6 bases). CDR3 length equals 13 residues. CDR1 and CDR2 from the germline V gene are SGHDT and YYEEEE. The germline V and J ends were trimmed by 4 bases and 0 bases, with 8 bases remaining between them.

This clonotype has only a few counts. The CDR3 DNA sequence: TGTGCCAGCAGCGCCCGATCGCTAGCCTCGAACACTGAAGCTTTCTTT. It is translated as CASSARSLASNTEAFF. The chain carries TRBV9 and TRBJ1-1; D remains ambiguous. This CDR3 has 16 amino acids. V gave up 3 bases and J gave up 1 base, with 16 bases separating them. Germline CDR1 SGDLS, CDR2 YYNGEE.

This clonotype has ten or more counts. The rearrangement uses TRBV29-1 and TRBJ2-1, with D perhaps matching TRBD1 (6 bases). The V gene's germline CDR1 is SQVTM and CDR2 ANQGSEA. Trimming pared 4 bases from V and 9 bases from J, leaving 16 bases between. The CDR3 spans 13 residues. The CDR3 loop is CSVGFGTWGEQFF. The DNA for the CDR3 is TGCAGCGTTGGGTTCGGGACATGGGGTGAGCAGTTCTTC.

This chain connects TRBV28 to TRBJ1-5; TRBD1 might be the D (6 bases). Deletions cut 3 bases from V and 2 bases from J, with 8 bases between. The CDR3 covers 14 residues. Germline CDR1 is MDHEN and CDR2 is SYDVKM. In nucleotides, the CDR3 is TGTGCCAGCAGTTTTGGACAGCGCAATCAGCCCCAGCATTTT. This gives the protein CASSFGQRNQPQHF.

This clonotype has a count of ten or more. Written as DNA, the CDR3 is TGTGCCAGCAGCCAAGTCACTGGTCTGCGGACTGAAGCTTTCTTT. Protein product: CASSQVTGLRTEAFF. The chain uses TRBV3-2 and TRBJ1-1. TRBV3-2 is annotated as a pseudogene. The CDR3 runs to 15 residues.